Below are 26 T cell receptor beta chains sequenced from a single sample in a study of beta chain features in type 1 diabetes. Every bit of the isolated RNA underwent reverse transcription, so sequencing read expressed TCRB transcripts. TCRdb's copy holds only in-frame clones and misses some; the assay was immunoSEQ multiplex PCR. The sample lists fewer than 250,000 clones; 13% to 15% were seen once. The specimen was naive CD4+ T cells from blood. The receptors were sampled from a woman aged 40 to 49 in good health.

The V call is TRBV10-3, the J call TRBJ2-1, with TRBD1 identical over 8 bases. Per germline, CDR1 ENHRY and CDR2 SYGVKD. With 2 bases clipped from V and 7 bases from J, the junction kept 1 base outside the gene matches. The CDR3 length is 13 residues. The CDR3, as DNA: TGTGCCATCAGTGAGGGACAGGGAAATGAGCAGTTCTTC. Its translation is CAISEGQGNEQFF.

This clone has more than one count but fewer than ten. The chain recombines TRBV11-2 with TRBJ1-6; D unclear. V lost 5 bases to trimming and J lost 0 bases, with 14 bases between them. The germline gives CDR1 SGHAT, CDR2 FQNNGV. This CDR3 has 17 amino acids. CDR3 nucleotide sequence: TGTGCCAGCAGCCCGCGACATACTGTCTCCTATAATTCACCCCTCCACTTT. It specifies CASSPRHTVSYNSPLHF. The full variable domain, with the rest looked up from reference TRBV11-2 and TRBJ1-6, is EAGVAQSPRYKIIEKRQSVAFWCNPISGHATLYWYQQILGQGPKLLIQFQNNGVVDDSQLPKDRFSAERLKGVDSTLKIQPAKLEDSAVYLCASSPRHTVSYNSPLHFGNGTRLTVT.

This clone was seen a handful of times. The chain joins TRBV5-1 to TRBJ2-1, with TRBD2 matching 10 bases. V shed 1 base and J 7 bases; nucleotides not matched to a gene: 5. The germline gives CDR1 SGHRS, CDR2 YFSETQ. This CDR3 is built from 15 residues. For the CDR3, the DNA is TGCGCCAGCAGCTTGTTACTAGCGGGAACAAATGAGCAGTTCTTC. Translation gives CASSLLLAGTNEQFF.

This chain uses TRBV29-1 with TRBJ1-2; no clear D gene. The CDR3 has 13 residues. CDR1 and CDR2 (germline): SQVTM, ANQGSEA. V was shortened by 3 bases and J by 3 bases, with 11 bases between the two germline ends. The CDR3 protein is CSVEEIEYYGYTF. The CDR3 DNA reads TGCAGCGTTGAGGAGATAGAGTACTATGGCTACACCTTC.

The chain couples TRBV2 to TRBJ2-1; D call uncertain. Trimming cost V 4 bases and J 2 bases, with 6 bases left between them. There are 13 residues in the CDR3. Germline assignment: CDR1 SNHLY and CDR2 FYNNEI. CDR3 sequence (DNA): TGTGCCAGCAGTGTGAACACCTACAATGAGCAGTTCTTC. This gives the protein CASSVNTYNEQFF.

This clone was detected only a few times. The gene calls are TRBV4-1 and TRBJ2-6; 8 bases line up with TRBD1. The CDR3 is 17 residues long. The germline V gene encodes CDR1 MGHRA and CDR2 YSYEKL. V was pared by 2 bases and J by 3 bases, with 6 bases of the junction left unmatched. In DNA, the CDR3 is TGCGCCAGCAGCCAAAACCAGGGGGCGGGTGGGGCCAACGTCCTGACTTTC. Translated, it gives CASSQNQGAGGANVLTF.

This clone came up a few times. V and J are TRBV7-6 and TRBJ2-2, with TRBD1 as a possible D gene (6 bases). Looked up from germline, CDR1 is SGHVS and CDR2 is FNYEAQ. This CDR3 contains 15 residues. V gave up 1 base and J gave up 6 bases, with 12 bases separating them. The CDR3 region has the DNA TGTGCCAGCAGCTTAGGGACAGTACCGGCCGGGGAGCTGTTTTTT. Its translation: CASSLGTVPAGELFF.

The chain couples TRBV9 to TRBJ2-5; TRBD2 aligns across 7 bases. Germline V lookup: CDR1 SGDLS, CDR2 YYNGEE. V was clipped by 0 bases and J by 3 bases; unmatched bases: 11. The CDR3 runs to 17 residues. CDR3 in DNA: TGTGCCAGCAGCGTAGGGGGAGGGCTTGGACTAGAAGAGACCCAGTACTTC. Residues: CASSVGGGLGLEETQYF. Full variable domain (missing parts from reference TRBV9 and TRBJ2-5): DSGVTQTPKHLITATGQRVTLRCSPRSGDLSVYWYQQSLDQGLQFLIQYYNGEERAKGNILERFSAQQFPDLHSELNLSSLELGDSALYFCASSVGGGLGLEETQYFGPGTRLLVL.

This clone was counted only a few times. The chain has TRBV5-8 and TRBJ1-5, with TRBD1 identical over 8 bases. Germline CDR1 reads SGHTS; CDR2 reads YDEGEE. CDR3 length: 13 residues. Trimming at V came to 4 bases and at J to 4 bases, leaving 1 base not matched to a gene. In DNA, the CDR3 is TGTGCCAGCAGCCGGGACAGGAATCAGCCCCAGCATTTT. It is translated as CASSRDRNQPQHF.

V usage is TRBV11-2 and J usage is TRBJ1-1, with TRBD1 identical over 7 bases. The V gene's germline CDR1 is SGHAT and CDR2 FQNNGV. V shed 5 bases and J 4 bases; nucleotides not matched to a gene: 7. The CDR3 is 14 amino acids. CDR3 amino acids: CASSTQGGGTEAFF. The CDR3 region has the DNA TGTGCCAGCAGCACCCAGGGGGGAGGCACTGAAGCTTTCTTT.

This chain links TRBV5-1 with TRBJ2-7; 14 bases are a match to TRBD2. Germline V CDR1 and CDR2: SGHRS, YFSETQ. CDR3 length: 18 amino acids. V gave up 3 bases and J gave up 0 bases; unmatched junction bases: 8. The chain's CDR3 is CASSSGLAGGPSSYEQYF. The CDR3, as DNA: TGCGCCAGCAGCTCTGGACTAGCGGGGGGCCCGAGCTCCTACGAGCAGTACTTC. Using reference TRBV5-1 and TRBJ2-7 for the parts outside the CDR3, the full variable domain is KAGVTQTPRYLIKTRGQQVTLSCSPISGHRSVSWYQQTPGQGLQFLFEYFSETQRNKGNFPGRFSGRQFSNSRSEMNVSTLELGDSALYLCASSSGLAGGPSSYEQYFGPGTRLTVT.

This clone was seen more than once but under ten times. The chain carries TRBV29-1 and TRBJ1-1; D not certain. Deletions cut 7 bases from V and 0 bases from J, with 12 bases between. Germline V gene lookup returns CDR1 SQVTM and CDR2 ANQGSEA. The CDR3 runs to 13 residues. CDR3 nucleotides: TGCAGCGCGACACAGTATCTGAACACTGAAGCTTTCTTT. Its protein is CSATQYLNTEAFF.

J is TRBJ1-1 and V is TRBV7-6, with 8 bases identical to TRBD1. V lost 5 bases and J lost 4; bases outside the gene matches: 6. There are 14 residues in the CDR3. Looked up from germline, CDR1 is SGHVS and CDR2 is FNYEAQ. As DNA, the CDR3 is TGTGCCAGCAGCCTACAGGGGGATCTCACTGAAGCTTTCTTT. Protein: CASSLQGDLTEAFF.

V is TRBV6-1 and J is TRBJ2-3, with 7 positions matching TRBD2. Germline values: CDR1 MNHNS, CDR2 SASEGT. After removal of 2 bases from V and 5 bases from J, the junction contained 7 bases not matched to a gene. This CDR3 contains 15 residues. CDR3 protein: CASSELGGGIDTQYF. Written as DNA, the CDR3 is TGTGCCAGCAGTGAACTCGGCGGGGGTATAGATACGCAGTATTTT.

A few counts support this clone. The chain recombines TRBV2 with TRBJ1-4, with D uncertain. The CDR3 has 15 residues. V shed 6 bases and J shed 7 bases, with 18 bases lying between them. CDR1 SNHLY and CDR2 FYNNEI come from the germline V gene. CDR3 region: CASRSTRIDTEKLFF. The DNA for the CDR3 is TGTGCCAGCAGAAGCACCCGAATAGACACTGAAAAACTGTTTTTT.

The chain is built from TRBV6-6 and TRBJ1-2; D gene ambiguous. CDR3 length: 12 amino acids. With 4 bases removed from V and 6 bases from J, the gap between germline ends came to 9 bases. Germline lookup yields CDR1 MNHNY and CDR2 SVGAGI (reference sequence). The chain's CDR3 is CASSSGSHGYTF. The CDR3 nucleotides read TGTGCCAGCAGTTCGGGGAGTCATGGCTACACCTTC.

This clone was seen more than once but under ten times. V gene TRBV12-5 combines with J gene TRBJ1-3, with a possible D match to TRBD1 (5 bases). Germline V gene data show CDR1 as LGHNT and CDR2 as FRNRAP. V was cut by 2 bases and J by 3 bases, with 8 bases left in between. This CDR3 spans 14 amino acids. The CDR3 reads CASGLIGGGNTIYF. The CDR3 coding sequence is TGTGCTAGTGGTTTGATCGGGGGTGGAAACACCATATATTTT.

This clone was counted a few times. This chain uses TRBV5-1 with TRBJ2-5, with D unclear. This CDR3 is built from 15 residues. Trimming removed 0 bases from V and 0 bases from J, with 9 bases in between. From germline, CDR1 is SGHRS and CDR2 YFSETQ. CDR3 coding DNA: TGCGCCAGCAGCTTGGCCTTAGAGTACCAAGAGACCCAGTACTTC. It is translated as CASSLALEYQETQYF.

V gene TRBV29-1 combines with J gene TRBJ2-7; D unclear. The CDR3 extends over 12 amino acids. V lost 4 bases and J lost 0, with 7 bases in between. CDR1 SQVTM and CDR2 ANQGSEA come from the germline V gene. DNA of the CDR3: TGCAGCGTTGTTTATCCCTCCTACGAGCAGTACTTC. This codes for CSVVYPSYEQYF.

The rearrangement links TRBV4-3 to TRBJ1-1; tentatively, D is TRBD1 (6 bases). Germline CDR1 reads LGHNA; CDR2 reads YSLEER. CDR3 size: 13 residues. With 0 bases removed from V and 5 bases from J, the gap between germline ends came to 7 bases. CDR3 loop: CASSQEQGTEAFF. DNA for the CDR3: TGCGCCAGCAGCCAAGAGCAGGGGACTGAAGCTTTCTTT.

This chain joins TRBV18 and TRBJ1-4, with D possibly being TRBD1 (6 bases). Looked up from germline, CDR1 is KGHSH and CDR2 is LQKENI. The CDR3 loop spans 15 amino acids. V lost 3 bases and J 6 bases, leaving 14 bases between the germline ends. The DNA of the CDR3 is TGTGCCAGCTCACCGAGGACAGTTTCCGATGAAAAACTGTTTTTT. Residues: CASSPRTVSDEKLFF. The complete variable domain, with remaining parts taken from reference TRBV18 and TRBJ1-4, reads NAGVMQNPRHLVRRRGQEARLRCSPMKGHSHVYWYRQLPEEGLKFMVYLQKENIIDESGMPKERFSAEFPKEGPSILRIQQVVRGDSAAYFCASSPRTVSDEKLFFGSGTQLSVL.

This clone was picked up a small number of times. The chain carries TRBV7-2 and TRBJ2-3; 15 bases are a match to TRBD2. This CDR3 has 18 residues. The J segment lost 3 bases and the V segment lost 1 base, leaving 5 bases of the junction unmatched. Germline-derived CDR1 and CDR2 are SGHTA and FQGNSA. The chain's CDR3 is CASSLVGTSGGFTDTQYF. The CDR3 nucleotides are TGTGCCAGCAGCTTAGTTGGGACTAGCGGGGGGTTTACAGATACGCAGTATTTT.

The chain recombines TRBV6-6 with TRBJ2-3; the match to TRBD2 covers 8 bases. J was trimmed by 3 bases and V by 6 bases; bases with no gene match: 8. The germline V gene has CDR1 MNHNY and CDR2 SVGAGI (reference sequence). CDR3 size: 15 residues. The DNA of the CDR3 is TGTGCCAGCAGGGCGAGGCGGGGGGCAACAGATACGCAGTATTTT. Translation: CASRARRGATDTQYF.

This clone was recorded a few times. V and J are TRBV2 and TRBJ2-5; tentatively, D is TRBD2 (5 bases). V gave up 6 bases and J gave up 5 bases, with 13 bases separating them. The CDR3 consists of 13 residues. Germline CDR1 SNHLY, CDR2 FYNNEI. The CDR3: CASSSWRAETQYF. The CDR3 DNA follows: TGTGCCAGCAGCAGTTGGCGGGCTGAGACCCAGTACTTC.

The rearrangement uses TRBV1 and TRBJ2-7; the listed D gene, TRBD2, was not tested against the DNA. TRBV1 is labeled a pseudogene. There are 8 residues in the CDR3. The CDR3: CSLNEQYF. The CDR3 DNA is TGCTCTCTAAACGAGCAGTACTTC.

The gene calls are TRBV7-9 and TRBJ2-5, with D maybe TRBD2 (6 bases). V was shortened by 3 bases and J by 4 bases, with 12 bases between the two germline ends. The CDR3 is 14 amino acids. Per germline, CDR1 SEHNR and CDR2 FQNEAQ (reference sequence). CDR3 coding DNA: TGTGCCAGCAGCTTCCCCGGGGGAGGAGAGACCCAGTACTTC. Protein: CASSFPGGGETQYF. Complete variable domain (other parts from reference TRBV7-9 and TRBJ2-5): DTGVSQNPRHKITKRGQNVTFRCDPISEHNRLYWYRQTLGQGPEFLTYFQNEAQLEKSRLLSDRFSAERPKGSFSTLEIQRTEQGDSAMYLCASSFPGGGETQYFGPGTRLLVL.